These 17 T cell receptor beta chains were sequenced from one sample in a study of OX40 agonist ivuxolimab in advanced cancers. Assay used: immunoSEQ multiplex PCR; TCRdb lists only in-frame clones, some missing. The repertoire holds 75,000 to 95,000 clones, with 80% to 95% as singletons. This material consisted of CD4+ or CD8+ T cells sorted from blood, taken in a trial of the OX40 agonist ivuxolimab. All receptors derive from an adult with an advanced solid tumor such as melanoma, head and neck, liver or kidney cancer.

This chain links TRBV27 with TRBJ1-5; D not resolved. In germline, CDR1 is MNHEY, CDR2 SMNVEV (reference sequence). The CDR3 runs to 14 residues. V was cut by 4 bases and J by 1 base, with 8 bases left in between. For the CDR3, the DNA is TGTGCCAGCAGTTCCGCGGGGAGCAATCAGCCCCAGCATTTT. Protein product: CASSSAGSNQPQHF.

The rearrangement links TRBV9 to TRBJ2-7; 9 positions agree with TRBD1. CDR3 length: 14 amino acids. Germline CDR1 reads SGDLS; CDR2 reads YYNGEE. The J segment lost 4 bases and the V segment lost 4 bases, leaving 6 bases of the junction unmatched. CDR3 protein: CASSLGDRAYEQYF. The CDR3, as DNA: TGTGCCAGCAGCCTGGGGGACAGGGCGTACGAGCAGTACTTC.

V usage is TRBV7-6 and J usage is TRBJ1-1, with D possibly matching TRBD1 (6 bases). Looked up from germline, CDR1 is SGHVS and CDR2 is FNYEAQ. This CDR3 spans 13 amino acids. Between the trimmed V and J ends, which lost 2 bases and 8 bases, there was a span of 12 bases. The CDR3 loop reads CASSLPQGKEAFF. In DNA form, the CDR3 reads TGTGCCAGCAGCTTACCACAGGGAAAGGAAGCTTTCTTT.

V is TRBV19 and J is TRBJ1-5, with TRBD1 as a possible D gene (5 bases). From germline, CDR1 is LNHDA and CDR2 SQIVND (reference sequence). V lost 5 bases to trimming and J lost 5 bases, with 16 bases between them. The CDR3 loop spans 15 amino acids. CDR3: CASSLPTPGYQPQHF. The CDR3 bases are TGTGCCAGTAGTCTGCCTACACCAGGGTATCAGCCCCAGCATTTT.

This rearrangement joins TRBV7-9 to TRBJ2-1; D remains ambiguous. Germline loops: CDR1 SEHNR, CDR2 FQNEAQ (reference sequence). The CDR3 sequence is 14 residues long. Trimming pared 2 bases from V and 5 bases from J, leaving 10 bases between. In DNA, the CDR3 is TGTGCCAGCAGCTTAACAACCCGAGACAATGAGCAGTTCTTC. It translates to CASSLTTRDNEQFF.

V and J are TRBV27 and TRBJ1-6; possibly TRBD1 for D (5 bases). Germline values: CDR1 MNHEY, CDR2 SMNVEV (reference sequence). V was cut by 4 bases and J by 8 bases, with 12 bases left in between. The CDR3 length is 14 residues. This CDR3 is CASSWGTEDSPLHF. CDR3 sequence (DNA): TGTGCCAGCAGTTGGGGGACGGAAGATTCACCCCTCCACTTT.

The rearrangement links TRBV6-5 to TRBJ1-2; the D is unclear. This CDR3 has 10 residues. Trimming took off 7 bases at V and 7 bases at J, with 7 bases between the two ends. Germline lookup yields CDR1 MNHEY and CDR2 SVGAGI. Here the CDR3 DNA reads TGTGCCAGCAATGCAGCTGGCTACACCTTC. Translating it yields CASNAAGYTF.

The rearrangement joins TRBV29-1 to TRBJ2-7, with 7 bases aligning to TRBD1. The V gene end was trimmed by 2 bases and the J gene end by 3 bases; junction bases not matched to a gene: 1. The CDR3 extends over 12 amino acids. Germline assignment: CDR1 SQVTM and CDR2 ANQGSEA. The CDR3 loop is CSVEQGDYEQYF. The CDR3 DNA reads as TGCAGCGTTGAACAGGGGGACTACGAGCAGTACTTC.

The genes are TRBV29-1 and TRBJ1-2; tentatively, D is TRBD1 (6 bases). Germline lookup yields CDR1 SQVTM and CDR2 ANQGSEA. The CDR3 contains 14 residues. Trimming removed 7 bases at V and 7 bases at J, with 22 bases between. CDR3 bases: TGCAGCGCTGAGGGGGGTGACGGTTCGGGTGGCTACACCTTC. This codes for CSAEGGDGSGGYTF. Filled out from reference TRBV29-1 and TRBJ1-2, the complete variable domain reads SAVISQKPSRDICQRGTSLTIQCQVDSQVTMMFWYRQQPGQSLTLIATANQGSEATYESGFVIDKFPISRPNLTFSTLTVSNMSPEDSSIYLCSAEGGDGSGGYTFGSGTRLTVV.

The genes are TRBV4-1 and TRBJ1-5; TRBD1 might be the D (5 bases). The germline V and J ends were trimmed by 5 bases and 7 bases, with 12 bases remaining between them. This CDR3 contains 13 residues. The germline gives CDR1 MGHRA, CDR2 YSYEKL. The CDR3 loop is CASSYEGDQPQHF. CDR3 in DNA: TGCGCCAGCAGCTACGAAGGGGACCAGCCCCAGCATTTT.

CDR3 DNA: TGTGCCGCGACTGGGACAGGGGCGTCCTACGAGCAGTACTTC. This encodes CAATGTGASYEQYF. V and J are TRBV25-1 and TRBJ2-7; 10 bases align to TRBD1. The CDR3 has 14 residues. Germline assignment: CDR1 MGHDK and CDR2 SYGVNS. V lost 11 bases to trimming and J lost 1 base; unmatched junction nucleotides: 8.

The rearrangement links TRBV7-6 to TRBJ2-7; no definite D call. The V and J ends lost 5 bases and 3 bases respectively, with 11 bases between them. This CDR3 is 13 amino acids long. The germline CDR1 and CDR2 sequences are SGHVS and FNYEAQ. The CDR3 protein is CASSRGRSYEQYF. Here the CDR3 DNA reads TGTGCCAGCAGCCGTGGGCGCAGCTACGAGCAGTACTTC.

The genes are TRBV6-5 and TRBJ1-1; D remains unclear. Germline loops: CDR1 MNHEY, CDR2 SVGAGI. This CDR3 is built from 13 residues. Trimming stripped 4 bases from V and 2 bases from J, with 8 bases between. The CDR3 region is CASSSGYNTEAFF. CDR3 coding DNA: TGTGCCAGCAGTTCGGGGTACAACACTGAAGCTTTCTTT.

The chain has TRBV6-6 and TRBJ2-5, with 10 nucleotides matching TRBD1. Losses at the gene ends were 6 bases for V and 5 bases for J; bases not matched to a gene: 12. CDR1 MNHNY and CDR2 SVGAGI come from the germline V gene (reference sequence). This CDR3 is 16 amino acids long. The CDR3 DNA reads TGTGCCAGCAGATCCCAGACAGGGGGCAATAGGGAGACCCAGTACTTC. It specifies CASRSQTGGNRETQYF.

In DNA, the CDR3 is TGTGCCAGCAGTTACTCGTACAGCTACGAGCAGTACTTC. Its protein is CASSYSYSYEQYF. The chain couples TRBV6-5 to TRBJ2-7; D gene ambiguous. V was pared by 0 bases and J by 3 bases, with 6 bases between. CDR3 length: 13 residues. Germline lookup yields CDR1 MNHEY and CDR2 SVGAGI.

This clone was found once. The chain carries TRBV7-9 and TRBJ2-5; D gene ambiguous. Germline loops: CDR1 SEHNR, CDR2 FQNEAQ (reference sequence). With 2 bases removed from V and 1 base from J, the gap between germline ends came to 8 bases. The CDR3 consists of 14 residues. CDR3 loop: CASSLIGTQETQYF. CDR3 nucleotide sequence: TGTGCCAGCAGCTTAATTGGCACCCAAGAGACCCAGTACTTC.

This clone was counted ten times or more. The chain recombines TRBV27 with TRBJ1-2, with D hard to call. There are 11 residues in the CDR3. Germline V CDR1 and CDR2: MNHEY, SMNVEV (reference sequence). V dropped 3 bases and J dropped 5 bases, with 4 bases sitting between them. CDR3 residues: CASSLVYGYTF. The CDR3 DNA sequence: TGTGCCAGCAGTTTGGTTTATGGCTACACCTTC.